This T cell receptor beta chain was identified in a study of blood T cell repertoires in COVID-19 (dated by TCRdb to 2018 to 2020). For the wider study: The collaborator samples originated in the United States, Italy and Spain and spanned the acute and convalescent phases of COVID-19. The prospective study material was composed of cDNA or gDNA derived from T cells, B-cell-depleted T cells, or PBMCs. Subjects who had been exposed to COVID-19, were actively infected with it, or had recovered from it provided the deeply sampled blood TCRbeta repertoires that made up the dataset. The repertoires were released in a freely available public database meant as a resource for research on the immune response to SARS-CoV-2. The samples were drawn from the first 160 participants of the ongoing ImmuneRACE study and from roughly 1,300 subjects provided by 6 global collaborators. A de-identified subject ID, COVID-19 status, age in years and sex were almost always included in the sample metadata. HLA class I and class II types, where available, came from metadata supplied by the sample provider rather than from assay-based typing. Study-level results and caveats: The amount of clinical and demographic metadata varied by source and participant and was provided uncurated.

Including the terminal cysteine and phenylalanine, the CDR3 comprises 13 residues. Only CDR3 DNA is held: 39 bases, read in frame from base 1. Trimmed from V: 2 bases; trimmed from J: 8 bases; junction bases lacking a gene match: 4. The germline V gene (reference sequence) specifies SGHNT as CDR1 and YYREEE as CDR2. TCRbeta CDR3 regions were amplified from genomic DNA using the immunoSEQ Assay, a bias-controlled multiplex PCR. Per the source publication's procedure: Within the assay, amplification of reference gene primers was used to estimate how many nucleated cells each sample contained. To quantify the absolute abundance of each unique TCRbeta CDR3 rearrangement, sequence reads were collapsed and filtered. For each sample, productive Simpson clonality was calculated as the square root of Simpson's diversity index over productive rearrangements. The immuneACCESS repertoire file appears here via TCRdb, limited to in-frame rearrangements. These files lack a portion of the clones; in checked studies, under half of the deficit traces to unresolved V genes, and the cause of the others is not known. D and trimming come from the DNA, and the V and J calls and clone size come from that table. The sample data list a few hundred thousand clones, and roughly 86% of these were observed just once. Over 9.5% of the sample is taken by the ten largest.

One collaborating source in Seattle enrolled patients during active infection and followed them longitudinally through the course of disease. Each collaborating institution followed its own protocols to collect whole blood in K2EDTA tubes. For TCRbeta analysis, collaborators shipped samples as frozen whole blood, isolated PBMCs, or DNA extracted from either of those sample types. Comment on this clone: There is no known antigen for this receptor. No much larger clonotype is one base removed from it; base qualities were not supplied.

This receptor was identified in a woman in her 30s with COVID-19, enrolled during active disease. Recombination joined TRBV5-4 with TRBJ1-2; 9 central bases correspond to TRBD1. Sequenced input: peripheral blood. The base sequence is TGTGCCAGCAGCTTCGACAGGGGGTACGGCTACACCTTC. Its protein product is CASSFDRGYGYTF.